This TCR beta chain was captured by sequencing in a study of cytomegalovirus exposure and HLA in healthy donors. V was shortened by 0 bases and J by 8 bases, with 11 bases between the two germline ends. Germline V CDR1 and CDR2: SGDLS, YYNGEE. This CDR3 contains 13 residues. The PCR contained 60 Vbeta and 13 Jbeta primers. Clones were read by immunoSEQ multiplex PCR, and TCRdb kept only the in-frame ones, dropping some. The table has roughly 290,000 clones, approximately 90% seen once; the top ten hold about 2%. The sample taken for sequencing was PBMCs. The chain is built from TRBV9 and TRBJ1-2; the D gene is possibly TRBD1 (5 bases). The clonotype was recovered from a woman between 18 and 30 years old in good health and CMV-seronegative. CDR3 nucleotide sequence: TGTGCCAGCAGCGTAGATCCCGGGGGAGGCTACACCTTC. Translating gives CASSVDPGGGYTF.